This T cell receptor beta chain originates from a study of T-cell reconstitution after alpha-beta-depleted transplantation in children. Findings and caveats of the study: Expanded graft clones, several hundred of them, were reportedly the source of alpha-beta T cells about two months after transplant. Surviving recipient T cells and thymic progenitors produced the high day-60 TCRbeta diversity seen in some patients. Newly produced T cells mostly accounted for T-cell counts and diversity one year post-transplant.

Researchers prepared the TCRbeta library using unique molecular identifiers, the study reports. MiXCR, run by TCRdb on the PCR reads, gives a single entry per CDR3 protein. The table records about 170,000 distinct CDR3 sequences, 11% of them present only once. Germline V gene lookup returns CDR1 SGHRS and CDR2 YFSETQ. V lost 0 bases and J lost 5, with 10 bases in between. The CDR3 contains 14 residues. This clonotype came up many times. Its antigen remains unidentified. The chain carries TRBV5-1 and TRBJ2-3, with a weak D call TRBD2 (5 bases). The specimen comprised PBMCs, sampled before TCRalphabeta/CD19-depleted stem cell transplant. This sequence originates from a boy aged 2 to 10 with acute myeloid leukemia, due to receive a stem cell transplant. As DNA, the CDR3 is TGCGCCAGCAGCTTGGGAGGGCAGATAGATACGCAGTATTTT. It yields the protein CASSLGGQIDTQYF.